Listed below are T cell receptor beta chains from one sample, sequenced in a study of cytomegalovirus exposure and HLA in healthy donors. Clones were read by immunoSEQ multiplex PCR, and TCRdb kept only the in-frame ones, dropping some. The sample gives 150,000 to 250,000 clones, roughly three quarters of which show up once; roughly 1.2% is in the top ten. Sequencing used PBMCs. The receptors originated from a woman aged 30 to 39 in good health and CMV-seronegative. The CDR3 runs from the conserved cysteine through the conserved F or W. The order of the fields is J gene, clone size, V gene, D gene, CDR3 protein, CDR3 DNA. A D gene is named only where the DNA matches it firmly. Rows give clone size only sometimes, using once, few, many, or a class for an expanded clone.

TRBJ2-1,few,TRBV5-1,TRBD1,CASSFPDRPSSYNEQFF,TGCGCCAGCAGCTTCCCGGACAGGCCAAGCTCCTACAATGAGCAGTTCTTC
TRBJ2-7,NA,TRBV2,TRBD2,CASSGRLAGEQYF,TGTGCCAGCAGTGGGAGACTAGCAGGCGAGCAGTACTTC
TRBJ2-1,NA,TRBV25-1,TRBD2,CASSAPSGRPGGQFF,TGTGCCAGCAGTGCCCCTAGCGGGAGGCCAGGGGGGCAGTTCTTC
TRBJ2-1,NA,TRBV10-2,TRBD1,CASIGQGKQFF,TGCGCCAGCATTGGACAGGGGAAGCAGTTCTTC
TRBJ2-7,NA,TRBV11-2,NA,CASSPTSRRPYEQYF,TGTGCCAGCAGTCCAACCTCCCGGCGGCCCTACGAGCAGTACTTC
TRBJ2-1,NA,TRBV28,NA,CASSLGTRSSYNEQFF,TGTGCCAGCAGTCTCGGGACAAGGAGCTCCTACAATGAGCAGTTCTTC
TRBJ1-4,NA,TRBV28,TRBD1,CASSSSRTGNEKLFF,TGTGCCAGCAGTTCGTCGAGGACAGGGAATGAAAAACTGTTTTTT
TRBJ1-5,NA,TRBV28,NA,CATQVGWNQPQHF,TGTGCCACTCAAGTGGGCTGGAATCAGCCCCAGCATTTT
TRBJ2-7,NA,TRBV27,NA,CASSLSRASSYEQYF,TGTGCCAGCAGTTTGAGCAGGGCAAGCTCCTACGAGCAGTACTTC
TRBJ2-3,NA,TRBV4-1,TRBD2,CASSQSTKTSRVAGGPSTQYF,TGCGCCAGCAGCCAATCAACGAAAACAAGCCGGGTAGCGGGAGGCCCGTCGACGCAGTATTTT
TRBJ1-6,many,TRBV6-5,NA,CASSPTRGTSPLHF,TGTGCCAGCAGCCCTACTCGGGGGACTTCACCCCTCCACTTT
TRBJ1-5,NA,TRBV5-6,NA,CASSLGMDSISNQPQHF,TGTGCCAGCAGCTTGGGGATGGACAGCATTAGCAATCAGCCCCAGCATTTT
TRBJ1-6,NA,TRBV5-1,NA,CASSLHSGAYNSPLHF,TGCGCCAGCAGCTTGCATAGCGGGGCCTATAATTCACCCCTCCACTTT
TRBJ1-2,NA,TRBV19,NA,CASSVGTTRNGYTF,TGTGCCAGTAGTGTGGGGACAACCCGGAATGGCTACACCTTC
TRBJ1-1,few,TRBV6-1,TRBD1,CASSNRGPNTEAFF,TGTGCCAGCAGTAACAGGGGCCCGAACACTGAAGCTTTCTTT
TRBJ2-7,NA,TRBV10-2,TRBD2,CASSETLAGFYEQYF,TGCGCCAGCAGTGAGACCCTAGCGGGATTCTACGAGCAGTACTTC
TRBJ2-7,few,TRBV28,TRBD2,CASNPAGGHYEQYF,TGTGCCAGCAACCCCGCGGGGGGACACTACGAGCAGTACTTC
TRBJ2-7,NA,TRBV7-2,TRBD2,CASSLGTSGASYEQYF,TGTGCCAGCAGCTTAGGCACTAGCGGGGCATCCTACGAGCAGTACTTC
TRBJ1-4,NA,TRBV5-1,NA,CASSTSATNEKLFF,TGCGCCAGCAGTACTAGCGCAACTAATGAAAAACTGTTTTTT
TRBJ2-5,NA,TRBV4-2,NA,CASSQVRDIEETQYF,TGTGCCAGCAGCCAAGTACGCGACATCGAAGAGACCCAGTACTTC
TRBJ2-1,NA,TRBV6-1,TRBD1,CASRGQGYNEQFF,TGTGCCAGCAGGGGACAGGGTTACAATGAGCAGTTCTTC
TRBJ1-2,few,TRBV6-5,TRBD1,CASSTQGGVGGYTF,TGTGCCAGCAGTACACAGGGGGGCGTCGGCGGCTACACCTTC
TRBJ2-7,NA,TRBV6-5,NA,CASSSHPRAAYEQYF,TGTGCCAGCAGTTCCCACCCGCGGGCCGCCTACGAGCAGTACTTC
TRBJ1-3,NA,TRBV4-1,TRBD1,CASSPPGQESSGNTIYF,TGCGCCAGCAGCCCGCCGGGACAGGAAAGCTCTGGAAACACCATATATTTT
TRBJ2-7,NA,TRBV30,TRBD1,CAGTGTYEQYF,TGTGCCGGGACAGGGACCTACGAGCAGTACTTC
TRBJ1-1,NA,TRBV29-1,TRBD1,CSVMRTGVGDTEAFF,TGCAGCGTTATGAGGACAGGGGTAGGGGACACTGAAGCTTTCTTT
TRBJ2-1,once,TRBV2,NA,CASSEVSSSEQFF,TGTGCCAGCAGTGAAGTTTCATCATCTGAGCAGTTCTTC
TRBJ1-5,few,TRBV5-4,TRBD1,CASSFDRDQPQHF,TGTGCCAGCAGCTTCGACAGGGACCAGCCCCAGCATTTT
TRBJ2-1,once,TRBV2,NA,CASSDTGFFGNEQFF,TGTGCCAGCAGTGATACAGGGTTTTTTGGCAATGAGCAGTTCTTC
TRBJ2-1,once,TRBV4-1,NA,CASSQGGRPSRNNEQFF,TGCGCCAGCAGCCAAGGGGGGAGGCCCTCCAGAAACAATGAGCAGTTCTTC
TRBJ2-3,NA,TRBV5-1,NA,CASGWAGSTDTQYF,TGCGCCAGCGGTTGGGCAGGGAGCACAGATACGCAGTATTTT
TRBJ1-5,NA,TRBV6-1,NA,CASSELGANQPQHF,TGTGCCAGCAGTGAACTTGGAGCCAATCAGCCCCAGCATTTT
TRBJ1-5,few,TRBV2,NA,CASRPAIRVSNQPQHF,TGTGCCAGCAGGCCTGCCATTCGGGTTAGCAATCAGCCCCAGCATTTT
TRBJ1-2,few,TRBV30,TRBD1,CAWTYGTGYGYTF,TGTGCCTGGACCTATGGGACAGGCTATGGCTACACCTTC
TRBJ1-1,NA,TRBV19,TRBD1,CASTLDRINTEAFF,TGTGCCAGTACCCTGGACAGGATTAACACTGAAGCTTTCTTT
TRBJ1-2,once,TRBV11-2,NA,CASSLDWQGSHYGYTF,TGTGCCAGCAGCTTAGATTGGCAGGGGAGTCACTATGGCTACACCTTC
TRBJ2-7,NA,TRBV5-1,TRBD2,CASRTSGSAYEQYF,TGCGCCAGCAGGACTAGCGGGAGTGCTTACGAGCAGTACTTC
TRBJ1-6,many,TRBV9,NA,CASSLTGINSPLHF,TGTGCCAGCAGCCTCACAGGGATCAATTCACCCCTCCACTTT
TRBJ1-3,NA,TRBV5-8,NA,CASRSRGSGNTIYF,TGTGCCAGCAGGTCAAGGGGATCTGGAAACACCATATATTTT
TRBJ1-3,NA,TRBV5-6,TRBD1,CASSLAGTAIVSGNTIYF,TGTGCCAGCAGCTTGGCCGGGACAGCGATCGTGTCTGGAAACACCATATATTTT
TRBJ1-4,NA,TRBV5-6,NA,CASSSDSGEKLFF,TGTGCCAGCAGCTCGGACTCGGGTGAAAAACTGTTTTTT
TRBJ2-1,NA,TRBV30,NA,CAWNAIHNEQFF,TGTGCCTGGAACGCTATCCACAATGAGCAGTTCTTC
TRBJ1-1,NA,TRBV18,NA,CASSPVFGNTEAFF,TGTGCCAGCTCTCCGGTTTTTGGGAACACTGAAGCTTTCTTT
TRBJ2-7,NA,TRBV12-5,NA,CASGLTGLEQYF,TGTGCTAGTGGTTTGACTGGGCTCGAGCAGTACTTC
TRBJ1-3,NA,TRBV10-2,NA,CASSEDRLRGNTIYF,TGCGCCAGCAGTGAGGACAGGTTGAGAGGAAACACCATATATTTT
TRBJ1-1,NA,TRBV27,TRBD1,CASSFGQGISTEAFF,TGTGCCAGCAGTTTCGGACAGGGGATTTCCACTGAAGCTTTCTTT
TRBJ1-5,NA,TRBV2,NA,CASSEASGRVNQPQHF,TGTGCCAGCAGTGAAGCGTCGGGCAGGGTGAACCAGCCCCAGCATTTT
TRBJ1-2,NA,TRBV6-1,NA,CASSEIAGPYGYTF,TGTGCCAGCAGTGAAATTGCGGGGCCCTATGGCTACACCTTC
TRBJ1-5,NA,TRBV4-2,NA,CASSQDQRQPQHF,TGTGCCAGCAGCCAAGATCAGCGTCAGCCCCAGCATTTT
TRBJ2-7,NA,TRBV23-1,TRBD2,CASTPCSSGREDEQYF,TGCGCCAGCACTCCCTGTAGCAGCGGGAGAGAGGACGAGCAGTACTTC
TRBJ1-2,NA,TRBV18,TRBD1,CASSPRQGAEGYTF,TGTGCCAGCTCACCACGTCAGGGGGCGGAGGGCTACACCTTC
TRBJ2-7,NA,TRBV5-1,NA,CASSVSSYEQYF,TGCGCCAGCAGTGTGAGCTCCTACGAGCAGTACTTC
TRBJ2-6,once,TRBV18,TRBD1,CASSPQSSAGGAGANVLTF,TGTGCCAGCTCACCACAGTCGTCCGCAGGGGGAGCTGGGGCCAACGTCCTGACTTTC
TRBJ2-4,NA,TRBV2,NA,CASNDILGKNIQYF,TGTGCCAGCAACGATATCCTAGGCAAAAACATTCAGTACTTC